This is a list of T cell receptor beta chains from one sample in a study of blood T cell repertoires in COVID-19. Data came from immunoSEQ multiplex PCR; TCRdb stores just in-frame clones and leaves some out. The table records 130,000 to 150,000 clones, around 83% of them present only once. Sequenced: PBMCs or T cells enriched from blood (not recorded which). The receptors shown here come from a middle-aged man who had recovered from COVID-19. Each CDR3 is given with its conserved first and last residue. The D gene is left open where the match is weak. Size is omitted from some rows. Given values are once, few, many or a class for expanded clones.

. | . | TRBJ1-2 | TRBV6-5 | TGTGCCAGCAGTTACTACGGCGGTACCTATGGCTACACCTTC | CASSYYGGTYGYTF
. | . | TRBJ2-2 | TRBV7-2 | TGTGCCAGCAGCATGGACAGTTTGCCCGGGGAGCTGTTTTTT | CASSMDSLPGELFF
TRBD1 | . | TRBJ1-2 | TRBV7-8 | TGTGCCAGCAGCCGGACAGGGTATGGCTACACCTTC | CASSRTGYGYTF
. | . | TRBJ2-7 | TRBV12-5 | TGTGCTAGTGGTTTGCTCAGCTACGAGCAGTACTTC | CASGLLSYEQYF
. | . | TRBJ2-7 | TRBV6-5 | TGTGCCAGCAGTTACTCGAAAGCACGAAGCTCCTACGAGCAGTACTTC | CASSYSKARSSYEQYF
TRBD1 | . | TRBJ1-4 | TRBV19 | TGTGCCAGTAGTATAGGAGGGGGCCGGGAAAAACTGTTTTTT | CASSIGGGREKLFF
. | . | TRBJ2-7 | TRBV27 | TGTGCCAGCAGTTTCAGCGGCAGTTACGAGCAGTACTTC | CASSFSGSYEQYF
. | . | TRBJ2-2 | TRBV5-1 | TGCGCCAGCAGCAACCCCAGGGATACGAACACCGGGGAGCTGTTTTTT | CASSNPRDTNTGELFF
. | few | TRBJ2-1 | TRBV5-4 | TGTGCCAGCAACCGAGGGACAAAGCCACACAATGAGCAGTTCTTC | CASNRGTKPHNEQFF
TRBD2 | . | TRBJ2-3 | TRBV10-3 | TGTGCCATCAGTGAGACCGGTCGGGGGGGCAGCGATACGCAGTATTTT | CAISETGRGGSDTQYF
. | . | TRBJ1-1 | TRBV29-1 | TGCAGCGTTGATATGGGGGGTAACACGTATACGACTGAAGCTTTCTTT | CSVDMGGNTYTTEAFF
TRBD1 | . | TRBJ1-2 | TRBV2 | TGTGCCAGTGTAACCTACAGGGGTGGTATGGGAGGCTACACCTTC | CASVTYRGGMGGYTF
. | . | TRBJ2-2 | TRBV2 | TGTGCCAGCAGTGCGCGGCTCATGAACACCGGGGAGCTGTTTTTT | CASSARLMNTGELFF
TRBD2 | . | TRBJ2-2 | TRBV5-4 | TGTGCCAGCAGCGATACTAGCGGGGGAAGGGCCGGGGAGCTGTTTTTT | CASSDTSGGRAGELFF
. | few | TRBJ1-1 | TRBV29-1 | TGCAGCGTTGAAGGAGACCTCTTGGCGACTTCTACTGAAGCTTTCTTT | CSVEGDLLATSTEAFF
TRBD1 | . | TRBJ2-7 | TRBV7-9 | TGTGCCAGCAGCTTTACAGGGGGGAACTACGAGCAGTACTTC | CASSFTGGNYEQYF
TRBD2 | . | TRBJ2-1 | TRBV12-5 | TGTGCTAGTGGTTTGGTAACTAGCGGGGGGGCCTCCTACAATGAGCAGTTCTTC | CASGLVTSGGASYNEQFF
. | . | TRBJ1-6 | TRBV7-2 | TGTGCCAGCAGCTCATCGTTTACAGGTCTAGGTTCACCCCTCCACTTT | CASSSSFTGLGSPLHF
. | . | TRBJ1-1 | TRBV5-1 | TGCGCCAGCAGCTCCCGACAGAGAGACATGAACACTGAAGCTTTCTTT | CASSSRQRDMNTEAFF
. | . | TRBJ1-4 | TRBV5-4 | TGTGCCAGCAGCTTAGAGCCTTCAACTAATGAAAAACTGTTTTTT | CASSLEPSTNEKLFF
. | . | TRBJ2-1 | TRBV6-4 | TGTGCCAGCAGTGAAAATCCGTTCAATGAGCAGTTCTTC | CASSENPFNEQFF
TRBD1 | once | TRBJ1-2 | TRBV7-3 | TGTGCCAGCAGCTTAACACAGGGGGATGGCTACACCTTC | CASSLTQGDGYTF
TRBD1 | . | TRBJ2-2 | TRBV6-2/TRBV6-3 | TGTGCCAGCAGCAGACAGGGCTGGACCGGGGAGCTGTTTTTT | CASSRQGWTGELFF
. | few | TRBJ1-4 | TRBV4-1 | TGCGCCAGCAGCCAAGCGCGGCCAAGGGAGGAAAAACTGTTTTTT | CASSQARPREEKLFF
. | . | TRBJ2-1 | TRBV18 | TGTGCCAGCTCACCACCCTCTATTCCGACTAACAATGAGCAGTTCTTC | CASSPPSIPTNNEQFF
TRBD2 | . | TRBJ2-1 | TRBV7-2 | TGTGCCAGCAGTCCTCCGGGACTAGCTTACAATGAGCAGTTCTTC | CASSPPGLAYNEQFF
. | . | TRBJ2-6 | TRBV29-1 | TGCAGCGTTGAGGTCAGGTCCGTGTCTGGGGCCAACGTCCTGACTTTC | CSVEVRSVSGANVLTF
TRBD1 | . | TRBJ1-1 | TRBV2 | TGTGCCAGAAACTCAAACTCCGGGACAGCTGGAAGTGAAGCTTTCTTT | CARNSNSGTAGSEAFF
TRBD2 | . | TRBJ2-5 | TRBV5-6 | TGTGCCAGCAGCCTAGCGGGGGGGTACCAAGAGACCCAGTACTTC | CASSLAGGYQETQYF
TRBD1 | . | TRBJ1-2 | TRBV7-9 | TGTGCCAGCAGCACCACAGGGGCTGGCTACACCTTC | CASSTTGAGYTF
. | . | TRBJ2-1 | TRBV7-8 | TGTGCCAGCAGCTTAGTAGCAGGGCCTCCCTACAATGAGCAGTTCTTC | CASSLVAGPPYNEQFF
. | . | TRBJ2-5 | TRBV21-1 | TGTGCCAGCAGCCCACGGGGCAGGGGGCGCTTTACGCAAGAGACCCAGTACTTC | CASSPRGRGRFTQETQYF
. | . | TRBJ2-5 | TRBV15 | TGTGCCACCAGCAGGGCACTAGGGGGTTGGCAAGAGACCCAGTACTTC | CATSRALGGWQETQYF
. | . | TRBJ1-2 | TRBV6-2/TRBV6-3 | TGTGCCAGCAGCTCGCCCTGGACAGTTCGTTATGGCTACACCTTC | CASSSPWTVRYGYTF
. | few | TRBJ2-7 | TRBV5-1 | TGCGCCAGCAGCTTGCAGGGTGCCCCGTACGAGCAGTACTTC | CASSLQGAPYEQYF
TRBD1 | . | TRBJ2-7 | TRBV7-7 | TGTGCTAGCAGCCTCCGGGACAGTGCCTCAGACGAGCAGTACTTC | CASSLRDSASDEQYF
. | few | TRBJ1-2 | TRBV6-1 | TGTGCCAGCAGTGAAAGCGCAGGGAACTATGGCTACACCTTC | CASSESAGNYGYTF
. | . | TRBJ1-2 | TRBV7-2 | TGTGCCAGCAGCTTACAGGGTTTGGATGGCTACACCTTC | CASSLQGLDGYTF
. | . | TRBJ1-5 | TRBV5-1 | TGCGCCAGCAGCCCGGAAGGGGGTCCCAATCAGCCCCAGCATTTT | CASSPEGGPNQPQHF
TRBD1 | . | TRBJ1-6 | TRBV10-3 | TGTGCCATAAGGACAGGGACGGAGAATTCACCCCTCCACTTT | CAIRTGTENSPLHF
. | . | TRBJ1-4 | TRBV3-1/TRBV3-2 | TGTGCCAGCAGCCAAGAGGGTCTGACGGGTGAAAAACTGTTTTTT | CASSQEGLTGEKLFF
. | once | TRBJ1-5 | TRBV5-4 | TGTGCCAGCAGCTTGGCAGGCAGCAATCAGCCCCAGCATTTT | CASSLAGSNQPQHF
TRBD1 | . | TRBJ2-2 | TRBV2 | TGTGCCAGCACCCCGGGACAGGGTAACACCGGGGAGCTGTTTTTT | CASTPGQGNTGELFF
TRBD1 | . | TRBJ2-7 | TRBV7-9 | TGTGCCAGCAGCTTCTTAGGACAGGGGATCTACGAGCAGTACTTC | CASSFLGQGIYEQYF
. | once | TRBJ1-6 | TRBV9 | TGTGCCAGCAGTGGTGGGGGACAATATAATTCACCCCTCCACTTT | CASSGGGQYNSPLHF
. | . | TRBJ1-2 | TRBV4-2 | TGTGCCAGCAGCCAAGAGGGGGGTAACTATGGCTACACCTTC | CASSQEGGNYGYTF
. | . | TRBJ1-2 | TRBV5-8 | TGTGCCAGCAGCTTTAAGGACAGACCTAACTATGGCTACACCTTC | CASSFKDRPNYGYTF
. | . | TRBJ1-2 | TRBV11-2 | TGTGCCAGCAGCTTAGAACAGGGTTCTAACTATGGCTACACCTTC | CASSLEQGSNYGYTF
TRBD2 | few | TRBJ2-1 | TRBV19 | TGTGCCAGTAGCTCCTCCGGGACTAGCGGGGGAATGAGCTCCTACAATGAGCAGTTCTTC | CASSSSGTSGGMSSYNEQFF
. | once | TRBJ1-1 | TRBV1 | TGCACCAGCAGCCAAGCGGACGGGACTGAGGCTTTCTTT | CTSSQADGTEAFF
TRBD1 | . | TRBJ1-1 | TRBV6-5 | TGTGCCAGCCAGGGGGCCTCTGAAGCTTTCTTT | CASQGASEAFF
. | . | TRBJ2-4 | TRBV5-1 | TGCGCCAGCAGCTTAGGGACAGAGGGAGGAATAGCCAAAAACATTCAGTACTTC | CASSLGTEGGIAKNIQYF
TRBD1 | . | TRBJ1-3 | TRBV3-1/TRBV3-2 | TGTGCCAGCAACTACAGGGGGTCGGGTGGAAACACCATATATTTT | CASNYRGSGGNTIYF